Shown below are 14 T cell receptor beta chains from a single sample sequenced in a study of spatial heterogeneity in lung cancer. TCRdb re-called the 5' RACE reads with MiXCR, one entry per CDR3 protein. This sample yields 95,000 to 120,000 distinct CDR3 sequences, of which 10% to 12% are seen a single time; approximately 24% belongs to the top ten. Time point in this sample: blood at routine non-recurrence follow-up after resection. This specimen consisted of PBMCs, obtained at follow-up. The receptors were sampled from a female donor with early-stage non-small cell lung cancer.

The chain has TRBV4-3 and TRBJ2-3, with TRBD2 as a possible D gene (5 bases). Trimming left V 4 bases short and J 7 bases short, with 9 bases between. CDR1 and CDR2 (germline): LGHNA, YSLEER. This CDR3 is built from 12 residues. The CDR3 here is CASSREGYTQYF. The CDR3 DNA reads as TGCGCCAGCAGCCGTGAGGGCTATACGCAGTATTTT.

This clonotype occurred a few times. The chain recombines TRBV29-1 with TRBJ1-5; 10 nucleotides line up with TRBD1. In germline, CDR1 is SQVTM, CDR2 ANQGSEA. Losses at the gene ends were 6 bases for V and 5 bases for J; bases not matched to a gene: 7. The CDR3 loop spans 14 amino acids. The CDR3 DNA reads TGCAGCGTCACCGGGACAGGGGTTGATCAGCCCCAGCATTTT. Encoded protein: CSVTGTGVDQPQHF.

This clonotype was recorded a few times. The V and J genes are TRBV11-2 and TRBJ2-5, with D possibly being TRBD1 (6 bases). CDR3 length equals 15 residues. V was cut by 4 bases and J by 1 base, with 13 bases left in between. Looked up from germline, CDR1 is SGHAT and CDR2 is FQNNGV. The CDR3 region has the DNA TGTGCCAGCAGCTCAAACGGACAGATCCAAGAGACCCAGTACTTC. Its translation: CASSSNGQIQETQYF.

The rearrangement joins TRBV28 to TRBJ2-1; D not certain. The CDR3 loop spans 12 amino acids. Trimming took 8 bases from V and 4 from J, leaving 9 bases between them. In germline, CDR1 is MDHEN, CDR2 SYDVKM. The CDR3 region has the DNA TGTGCCAGCGAGCTCCCTTACAATGAGCAGTTCTTC. Protein sequence: CASELPYNEQFF.

The chain joins TRBV12-5 to TRBJ2-3; no definite D call. V shed 3 bases and J shed 6 bases, with 7 bases lying between them. The CDR3 is made up of 12 amino acids. Germline CDR1 LGHNT, CDR2 FRNRAP. The CDR3 sequence: CASGFPYDTQYF. For the CDR3, the DNA is TGTGCTAGTGGTTTCCCTTATGATACGCAGTATTTT.

The chain combines TRBV29-1 with TRBJ2-3; a possible D gene is TRBD1 (5 bases). Germline V gene sequence: CDR1 SQVTM, CDR2 ANQGSEA. V was trimmed by 6 bases and J by 2 bases, leaving 15 bases between them. CDR3 size: 14 residues. The DNA for the CDR3 is TGCAGCGTCTCAACGGCAGGGCACACAGATACGCAGTATTTT. This translates into CSVSTAGHTDTQYF.

The table lists this clonotype with a few counts. The V and J genes are TRBV7-9 and TRBJ1-2; D ambiguous. This CDR3 is built from 14 residues. Per germline, CDR1 SEHNR and CDR2 FQNEAQ (reference sequence). Trimming cost V 1 base and J 0 bases, with 6 bases left between them. The CDR3 nucleotides read TGTGCCAGCAGCTTAGACGGATCTAACTATGGCTACACCTTC. It encodes CASSLDGSNYGYTF.

This chain uses TRBV18 with TRBJ2-7; the match to TRBD1 covers 8 bases. Germline values: CDR1 KGHSH, CDR2 LQKENI. This CDR3 is 14 amino acids long. With V trimmed by 3 bases and J by 2 bases, 3 bases remained unmatched. The CDR3 loop reads CASSPDRVTYEQYF. The CDR3 DNA follows: TGTGCCAGCTCACCGGACAGGGTCACCTACGAGCAGTACTTC.

This clonotype was seen a few times. This rearrangement joins TRBV7-2 to TRBJ2-2; the D gene is possibly TRBD2 (6 bases). V was clipped by 0 bases and J by 7 bases, with 12 bases between them. The germline CDR1 and CDR2 sequences are SGHTA and FQGNSA. The CDR3 is made up of 15 amino acids. The CDR3 is CASSLARGWGGELFF. The DNA for the CDR3 is TGTGCCAGCAGCTTAGCGCGGGGTTGGGGCGGGGAGCTGTTTTTT.

The chain links TRBV6-1 to TRBJ2-3; 8 positions agree with TRBD1. The CDR3 loop spans 14 amino acids. V dropped 5 bases and J dropped 6; count of bases not matched to a gene: 7. CDR1 and CDR2 (germline): MNHNS, SASEGT. The CDR3 coding sequence is TGTGCCAGCAGTACGCGGACAGGGTTGGATACGCAGTATTTT. It is translated as CASSTRTGLDTQYF.

This clonotype was detected ten times or more. The chain employs TRBV6-6 and TRBJ1-6; weak D call: TRBD1 (6 bases). The germline gives CDR1 MNHNY, CDR2 SVGAGI (reference sequence). The CDR3 runs to 14 residues. The germline V and J ends were trimmed by 6 bases and 6 bases, with 12 bases remaining between them. CDR3 sequence (DNA): TGTGCCAGCAGAAGACAGGAAGTTAATTCACCCCTCCACTTT. Protein sequence: CASRRQEVNSPLHF.

The sample holds a few counts of this clonotype. This chain connects TRBV3-1 to TRBJ2-3; D ambiguous. V was cut by 3 bases and J by 1 base, with 11 bases left in between. Germline assignment: CDR1 LGHDT and CDR2 YNNKEL (reference sequence). CDR3 size: 15 residues. CDR3 sequence (DNA): TGTGCCAGCAGCCAGCAGCGATTACGCACAGATACGCAGTATTTT. Protein sequence: CASSQQRLRTDTQYF.

This clonotype was detected only a few times. V is TRBV7-9 and J is TRBJ2-7, with 8 bases aligning to TRBD1. Trimming cost V 6 bases and J 1 base; bases outside gene matches: 8. CDR3 length equals 15 residues. The germline CDR1 and CDR2 sequences are SEHNR and FQNEAQ (reference sequence). The CDR3 DNA reads as TGTGCCAGCAGTCGAGACAGGGGTGATTCCTACGAGCAGTACGTC. This translates into CASSRDRGDSYEQYV.

This clonotype has more than one count but fewer than ten. V is TRBV5-5 and J is TRBJ2-5, with 8 bases matching TRBD2. V lost 0 bases and J lost 7; bases outside the gene matches: 8. Germline CDR1 reads SGHKS; CDR2 reads YYEKEE (reference sequence). The CDR3 sequence is 15 residues long. The CDR3 DNA sequence: TGTGCCAGCAGCTTGGAACGGGAGGGCCGCTCGACCCAGTACTTC. It translates to CASSLEREGRSTQYF.